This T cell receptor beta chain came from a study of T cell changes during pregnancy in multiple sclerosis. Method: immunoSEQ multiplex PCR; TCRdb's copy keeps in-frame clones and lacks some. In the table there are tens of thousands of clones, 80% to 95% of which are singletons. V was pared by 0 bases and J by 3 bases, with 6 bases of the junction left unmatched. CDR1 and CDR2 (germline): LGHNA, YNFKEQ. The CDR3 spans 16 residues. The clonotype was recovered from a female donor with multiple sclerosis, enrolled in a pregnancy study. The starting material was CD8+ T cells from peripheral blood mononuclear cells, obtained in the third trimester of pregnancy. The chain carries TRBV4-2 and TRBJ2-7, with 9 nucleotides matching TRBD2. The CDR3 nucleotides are TGTGCCAGCAGCCAAGAAGGGCTAGCGGGACGCTACGAGCAGTACTTC. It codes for CASSQEGLAGRYEQYF.